This T cell receptor beta chain was sequenced in a study of blood T cell repertoires in COVID-19. Study background: The origin of the acute and convalescent COVID-19 samples was the United States, Italy and Spain. T cells, B-cell-depleted T cells, or PBMCs provided the cDNA or gDNA that served as material.

In the original processing: Nucleated cell number was recorded as an estimate derived from reference gene primer amplification. The repertoire was sequenced with immunoSEQ multiplex PCR; TCRdb's copy has only in-frame clones and lacks some. The DNA gave D and trimming, while V, J and clone size come from that table. The sample consists of roughly 130,000 clones, roughly 76% of them appearing once. J was trimmed by 4 bases and V by 4 bases; bases with no gene match: 8. Germline V lookup: CDR1 KGHDR, CDR2 SFDVKD. This CDR3 comprises 16 residues. This clonotype originated in a man aged 80 or over with acute or convalescent COVID-19. The sequenced sample consisted of peripheral blood. The chain combines TRBV24-1 with TRBJ2-4, with 8 bases aligning to TRBD1. This CDR3 reads CATSDSGQAEKNIQYF. CDR3 bases: TGTGCCACCAGTGACTCGGGACAGGCTGAGAAAAACATTCAGTACTTC.